This passage covers 8 T cell receptor beta chains from one sample sequenced in a study of T cell repertoires in cytomegalovirus infection. TCRdb reprocessed the reads with MiXCR, giving one entry per CDR3 protein. Of around 540,000 distinct CDR3 sequences in the sample, 30% to 40% were seen once. The antigens for these receptors are not known. Here the sequenced sample was cultured PBMCs, taken from culture after CMV antigen stimulation. The receptors here all came from a human donor in good health (CMV status not recorded). Some clones in this sample may be carry-over from other donors' samples.

Points on this clonotype: One junction end does not reproduce the germline sequence, and a read error may be involved. The chain links TRBV5-3 to TRBJ1-5, with D possibly TRBD1 on 5 matching bases. TRBV5-3 is marked as an open reading frame, function uncertain. The CDR3 totals 16 residues. The CDR3 is CASSLGPRQETQPQHF. The DNA for the CDR3 is TGTGCCAGCAGCTTGGGGCCGCGGCAGGAGACTCAGCCCCAGCATTTT.

This clonotype occurred many times. The chain joins TRBV7-2 to TRBJ1-2, with unresolved D. Trimming removed 1 base from V and 6 bases from J, with 15 bases in between. Germline V gene lookup returns CDR1 SGHTA and CDR2 FQGNSA. CDR3 size: 15 residues. In DNA, the CDR3 is TGTGCCAGCAGCTTAGTAAACTCAGGAGTGCATGGCTACACCTTC. It specifies CASSLVNSGVHGYTF.

This clonotype was counted between two and nine times. The rearrangement uses TRBV28 and TRBJ1-4; no definite D call. The CDR3 runs 16 residues. The germline CDR1 and CDR2 sequences are MDHEN and SYDVKM. The V end lost 3 bases, the J end lost 5 bases, and 16 bases lay between the germline ends. The DNA for the CDR3 is TGTGCCAGCAGTTTCTCTGGAAGGACCTCGAATGAAAAACTGTTTTTT. It translates to CASSFSGRTSNEKLFF.

J is TRBJ1-2 and V is TRBV7-9; D is unclear. Germline CDR1 and CDR2: SEHNR and FQNEAQ (reference sequence). This CDR3 spans 14 amino acids. V was pared by 4 bases and J by 5 bases, with 14 bases between. The CDR3 DNA follows: TGTGCCAGCAGCTCCCCCGAGCGGATGTATGGCTACACCTTC. It yields the protein CASSSPERMYGYTF.

The rearrangement uses TRBV4-1 and TRBJ2-1, with D perhaps matching TRBD2 (6 bases). The germline CDR1 and CDR2 sequences are MGHRA and YSYEKL. CDR3 length equals 16 residues. Trimming shortened V by 0 bases and J by 3 bases, and 12 bases separated the two germline ends. CDR3 nucleotide sequence: TGCGCCAGCAGCCAAGAACAGCGGGTTTTCTACAATGAGCAGTTCTTC. This translates into CASSQEQRVFYNEQFF.

The chain has TRBV11-1 and TRBJ1-1, with 11 positions matching TRBD1. This CDR3 has 15 amino acids. V was clipped by 3 bases and J by 4 bases; unmatched bases: 4. Germline CDR1 is SGHAT and CDR2 is FQDESV (reference sequence). CDR3 loop: CASSLGQGVSTEAFF. In DNA, the CDR3 is TGTGCCAGCAGCTTGGGACAGGGGGTGAGCACTGAAGCTTTCTTT.

There are a few counts of this clonotype. This chain links TRBV7-3 with TRBJ1-4, with 9 bases aligning to TRBD1. Germline trimming cut 5 bases from V and 7 bases from J; bases unmatched to any gene: 8. This CDR3 contains 15 residues. Germline-derived CDR1 and CDR2 are SGHTA and FQGTGA. DNA for the CDR3: TGTGCCAGCAGCCCTAACAGGGGGCGTACTGAAAAACTGTTTTTT. Translating it yields CASSPNRGRTEKLFF.

The V and J genes are TRBV5-6 and TRBJ1-4; 9 bases fit TRBD1. This CDR3 region has 14 residues. Germline values: CDR1 SGHDT, CDR2 YYEEEE. V dropped 4 bases and J dropped 8; count of bases not matched to a gene: 6. The CDR3 here is CASSRQGVGEKLFF. As DNA, the CDR3 is TGTGCCAGCAGCCGACAGGGGGTTGGGGAAAAACTGTTTTTT.